The present TCR beta chain was sequenced within a study of blood T cell repertoires in COVID-19. Study in general: PBMCs, B-cell-depleted T cells, or T cells were the source of the cDNA or gDNA that made up the material.

The CDR3 covers 13 residues. Germline V gene sequence: CDR1 MNHEY, CDR2 SVGEGT. J was trimmed by 4 bases and V by 4 bases; bases with no gene match: 3. Sequencing used immunoSEQ multiplex PCR; TCRdb keeps in-frame clones, though not all of them. The repertoire holds some 220,000 clones, with around 80% as singletons. This sequence was found in a woman in her sixties who had recovered from COVID-19. Sequencing was done on a sample of peripheral blood. The chain uses TRBV6-2 or TRBV6-3 and TRBJ1-1; 7 bases agree with TRBD1. The CDR3 nucleotides read TGTGCCAGCAGTTCCAGGGGGTCCACTGAAGCTTTCTTT. This sequence encodes CASSSRGSTEAFF.